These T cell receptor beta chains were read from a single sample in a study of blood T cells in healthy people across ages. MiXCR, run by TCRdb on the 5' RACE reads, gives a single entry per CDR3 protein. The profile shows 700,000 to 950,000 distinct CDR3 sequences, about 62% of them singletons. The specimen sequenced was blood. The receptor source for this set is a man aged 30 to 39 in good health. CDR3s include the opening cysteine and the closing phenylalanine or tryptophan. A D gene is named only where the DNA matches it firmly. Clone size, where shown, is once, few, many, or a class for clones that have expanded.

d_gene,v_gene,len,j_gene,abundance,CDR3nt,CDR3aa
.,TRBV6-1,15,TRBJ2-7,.,TGTGCCAGCAGTGAACGGACAACCATCTCCTACGAGCAGTACTTC,CASSERTTISYEQYF
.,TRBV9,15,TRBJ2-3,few,TGTGCCAGCAGCGTAATGTCAGGGAAGGCAGATACGCAGTATTTT,CASSVMSGKADTQYF
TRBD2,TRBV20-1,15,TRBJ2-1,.,TGCAGTGCTAAGATAGCGGGAGTGAATATATACGAGCAGTTCTTC,CSAKIAGVNIYEQFF
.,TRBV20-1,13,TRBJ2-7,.,TGCAGTGCCCCCTGGGCCACGAACTACGAGCAGTACTTC,CSAPWATNYEQYF
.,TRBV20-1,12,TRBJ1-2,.,TGCAGTGCTTCTCGGGACTCTGGGGGCTACACCTTC,CSASRDSGGYTF
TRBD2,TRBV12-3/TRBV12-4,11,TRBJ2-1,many,TGTGCCAGCAGTTCGGGAGGTGAGCAGTTCTTC,CASSSGGEQFF
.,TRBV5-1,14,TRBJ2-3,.,TGCGCCAGCAGCCGTGATACTAGCACAGATACGCAGTATTTT,CASSRDTSTDTQYF
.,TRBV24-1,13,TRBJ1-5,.,TGTGCCACCAGTGGGGTCAGCAATCAGCCCCAGCATTTT,CATSGVSNQPQHF
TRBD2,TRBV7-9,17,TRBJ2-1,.,TGTGCCAGCAGTTCCATGGGGCGGGAGATACAAATGGGTGAGCAGTTCTTC,CASSSMGREIQMGEQFF
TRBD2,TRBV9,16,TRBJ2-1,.,TGTGCCAGCAGCGTAGAGGGGCTAGCGGGAAGGTATGAGCAGTTCTTC,CASSVEGLAGRYEQFF
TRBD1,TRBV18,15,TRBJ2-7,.,TGTACCGGCTCACCAGGGACAGGGGATCCCTACGAGCAGTACTTC,CTGSPGTGDPYEQYF
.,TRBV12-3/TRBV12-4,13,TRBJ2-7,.,TGTGCCAGCAGTTTCCGGTCAGGCTACGAGCAGTACTTC,CASSFRSGYEQYF
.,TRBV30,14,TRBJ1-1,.,TGTGCCTGGAGTAGGGTTTGGGCGAACACTGAAGCTTTCTTT,CAWSRVWANTEAFF
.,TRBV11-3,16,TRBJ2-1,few,TGTGCCAGCAGCTCAAAGACAGATCGGGTCTACAATGAGCAGTTCTTC,CASSSKTDRVYNEQFF
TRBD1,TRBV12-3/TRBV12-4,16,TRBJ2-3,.,TGTGCCAGCAGGGCATACCGGGACAGGGCGGGAGATACGCAGTATTTT,CASRAYRDRAGDTQYF
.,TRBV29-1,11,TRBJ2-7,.,TGCAGCGTTGAAGATCCGGGCGAGCAGTACTTC,CSVEDPGEQYF
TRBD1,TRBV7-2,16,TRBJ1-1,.,TGTGCCAGCAGGGATCTCCGGACAGGGCGATACACTGAAGCTTTCTTT,CASRDLRTGRYTEAFF
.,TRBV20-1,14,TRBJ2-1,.,TGCAGTGCTAGGTGGGGGGGCGTGCTAAATGAGCAGTTCTTC,CSARWGGVLNEQFF
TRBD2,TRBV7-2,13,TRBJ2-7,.,TGTGCCAGCAGACTTGCGGGAGTCTACGAGCAGTACTTC,CASRLAGVYEQYF
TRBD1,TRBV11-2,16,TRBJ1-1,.,TGTGCCAGCAGCTTAAGGTCGACAGGGTTTTGGGGCCAAGCTTTCTTT,CASSLRSTGFWGQAFF
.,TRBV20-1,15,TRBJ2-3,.,TGCAGTGCTAGAGATTTTCGGCAGGCCACAGATACGCAGTATTTT,CSARDFRQATDTQYF
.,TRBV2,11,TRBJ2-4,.,TGTGCCAGCAACAGGCAGGACATTCAGTACTTC,CASNRQDIQYF
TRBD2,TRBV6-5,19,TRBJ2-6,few,TGTGCCAGCAGTTTCTTAGCGGGAGGGCCGGGATCTGGGGCCAACGTCCTGACTTTC,CASSFLAGGPGSGANVLTF
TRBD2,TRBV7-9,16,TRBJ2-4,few,TGTGCCAGCAACTCGTTGGCGGGAGGGCCGATAAACATTCAGTACTTC,CASNSLAGGPINIQYF
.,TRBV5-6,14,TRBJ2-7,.,TGTGCCAGCAGCCGAGTGGACGGAATCTACGAGCAGTACTTC,CASSRVDGIYEQYF
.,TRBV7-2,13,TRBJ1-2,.,TGTGCCAGCAGCACTAGACAGGCCTATGGCTACACCTTC,CASSTRQAYGYTF
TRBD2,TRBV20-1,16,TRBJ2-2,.,TGCAGTGCTAGAGTAGCGGGGGGGCAGGGCACCGGGGAGCTGTTTTTT,CSARVAGGQGTGELFF
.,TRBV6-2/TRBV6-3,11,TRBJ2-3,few,TGTGCCAGCAGTTATACGAATACGCAGTATTTT,CASSYTNTQYF
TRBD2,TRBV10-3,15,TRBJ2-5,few,TGTGCCATCAGGGGAATTAGCGGGGGAGAAGAGACCCAGTACTTC,CAIRGISGGEETQYF
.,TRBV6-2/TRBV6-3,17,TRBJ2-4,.,TGTGCCAGCAGGCCCTCAGGGGATGGTGCAGGCAAAAACATTCAGTACTTC,CASRPSGDGAGKNIQYF
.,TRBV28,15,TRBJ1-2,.,TGTGCCAGCAGTTCCCCCAGGAGGGCCTGGTATGGCTACACCTTC,CASSSPRRAWYGYTF
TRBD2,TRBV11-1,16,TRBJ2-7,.,TGTGCCAGCAGCCCCGGGGTAGCGGGGGCATACTACGAGCAGTACTTC,CASSPGVAGAYYEQYF
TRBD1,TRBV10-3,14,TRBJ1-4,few,TGTGCCATCATGAGCGGGACAGGGGATGAAAAACTGTTTTTT,CAIMSGTGDEKLFF
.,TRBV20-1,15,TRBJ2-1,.,TGCAGTGCTAGAGATTATCGGGAGATGGGCAATGAGCAGTTCTTC,CSARDYREMGNEQFF
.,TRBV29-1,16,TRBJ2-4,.,TGCAGCGTTGAAAGTCCGGGCCCACGGGTCAAAAACATTCAGTACTTC,CSVESPGPRVKNIQYF
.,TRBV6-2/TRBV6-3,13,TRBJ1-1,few,TGTGCCAGCAGTGATACAGAGAACACTGAAGCTTTCTTT,CASSDTENTEAFF
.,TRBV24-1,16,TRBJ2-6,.,TGTGCCACCAGTGATTCACGAGGGGCTGGGGCCAACGTCCTGACTTTC,CATSDSRGAGANVLTF
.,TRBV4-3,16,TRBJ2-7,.,TGCGCCAGCAGCCGAGATCGAGGGGCAGAAACCTACGAGCAGTACTTC,CASSRDRGAETYEQYF
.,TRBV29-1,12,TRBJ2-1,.,TGCAGCGTTGCGGTAGGGGCTAATGAGCAGTTCTTC,CSVAVGANEQFF
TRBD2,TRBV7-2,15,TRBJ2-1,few,TGTGCCAGCAGCTTAGTAGTGGGACTAGCTGGTGAGCAGTTCTTC,CASSLVVGLAGEQFF
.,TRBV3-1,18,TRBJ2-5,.,TGTGCCAGCAGCCAAGATCCGCCCGGGGCGGTGATCAACAATGAGCAGTACTTC,CASSQDPPGAVINNEQYF
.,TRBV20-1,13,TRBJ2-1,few,TGCAGTGCTAGCAGGGGAGGATCGAGCGAGCAGTTCTTC,CSASRGGSSEQFF
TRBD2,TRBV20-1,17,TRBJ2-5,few,TGCAGTGCTTGTCTATTAGCGGGGGAAAACCCAATGGAGACCCAGTACTTC,CSACLLAGENPMETQYF
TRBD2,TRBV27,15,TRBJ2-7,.,TGTGCCAGCAGCCACCGAGCGGGAGTCGTCTACGAGCAGTACTTC,CASSHRAGVVYEQYF
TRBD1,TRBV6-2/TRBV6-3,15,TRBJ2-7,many,TGTGCCAGCAGTCAAATGAGGACAGGGAGCTACGAGCAGTACTTC,CASSQMRTGSYEQYF